The T cell receptor beta chain described here comes from a study of blood T cell repertoires in COVID-19. At the level of the study: The study drew acute and convalescent COVID-19 samples from the United States, Italy and Spain. Sample material is recorded as cDNA or gDNA derived from T cells, B-cell-depleted T cells, or PBMCs.

The CDR3 length is 13 residues. Germline V lookup: CDR1 SEHNR, CDR2 FQNEAQ (reference sequence). The trim removed 5 bases at V and 5 bases at J, leaving 6 bases unmatched. The data were produced by immunoSEQ multiplex PCR, yet TCRdb's version contains in-frame clones alone and is incomplete. The sample contains about 67,000 clones, about 86% of which appear only once. The chain uses TRBV7-9 and TRBJ2-7, with TRBD1 matching 7 bases. The sequenced sample consisted of peripheral blood. The sequence was obtained from a man aged 50 to 59 with active COVID-19. CDR3 loop: CASSPRDSDEQYF. DNA of the CDR3: TGTGCCAGCAGCCCCCGGGACAGTGACGAGCAGTACTTC.